This TCR beta chain was profiled in a study of shared clonotypes between healthy human individuals. Per the germline V gene, CDR1 is MNHEY and CDR2 is SMNVEV (reference sequence). Between the trimmed V and J ends, which lost 4 bases and 0 bases, there was a span of 12 bases. The CDR3 is made up of 15 amino acids. Naive CD8 cells comprised CD45RO-negative, CCR7-positively selected cells, excluding terminally differentiated effector memory CD45RA+ cells. All participating donors were Caucasian adults from Nashville, Tennessee. Sequencing used immunoSEQ multiplex PCR; TCRdb keeps in-frame clones, though not all of them. The sample has roughly 810,000 clones, approximately 97% seen once; the top ten hold around 0.21%.

The chain couples TRBV27 to TRBJ1-2; D is undetermined. Sequencing was done on a sample of naive CD8+ T cells sorted from blood. This receptor was obtained from a man aged 30 to 39 in good health. CDR3 bases: TGTGCCAGCAGTTCCACCCGGGGTTCTAACTATGGCTACACCTTC. Amino acids: CASSSTRGSNYGYTF.